A selection of T cell receptor beta chains follows, all from one sample in a study of spatial heterogeneity in lung cancer. Each CDR3 protein gets one entry after TCRdb re-called the 5' RACE reads with MiXCR. The sample holds nearly 2,500 distinct CDR3 sequences, about 1.8% seen once. The sample here was normal lung tissue next to the tumor, taken at surgery. Source of these receptors: a male donor with early-stage non-small cell lung cancer. CDR3s include the opening cysteine and the closing phenylalanine or tryptophan. The D gene is left open where the match is weak. Clone size, where shown, is once, few, many, or a class for clones that have expanded.

j_call	v_call	clone_size	d_call	cdr3_aa	cdr3_nt
TRBJ2-1	TRBV25-1	medium-sized	NA	CASRGDYNEQFF	TGTGCCAGCAGAGGAGATTACAATGAGCAGTTCTTC
TRBJ2-7	TRBV28	medium-sized	NA	CASSLEGGHIYEQYF	TGTGCCAGCAGTTTAGAGGGAGGCCATATCTACGAGCAGTACTTC
TRBJ1-2	TRBV28	medium-sized	NA	CASSLLETGYCPYGYTF	TGTGCCAGCAGTTTACTTGAGACAGGATATTGCCCCTATGGCTACACCTTC
TRBJ1-2	TRBV6-5	many	TRBD1	CASSYSGGAGGYGDTF	TGTGCCAGCAGTTACTCAGGGGGGGCAGGGGGCTATGGCGACACCTTC
TRBJ1-4	TRBV7-2	large	NA	CASSLSSRVTLYEKLFF	TGTGCCAGCAGCTTATCGTCCAGGGTGACCCTCTATGAAAAACTGTTTTTT
TRBJ1-5	TRBV5-6	medium-sized	NA	CASRSVRSGSNQPQHF	TGTGCCAGCAGATCGGTCCGTTCGGGTAGCAATCAGCCCCAGCATTTT
TRBJ1-1	TRBV6-6	medium-sized	NA	CASKFLGNTEAFF	TGTGCCAGCAAGTTTCTGGGGAACACTGAAGCTTTCTTT
TRBJ1-5	TRBV9	medium-sized	NA	CASSPGGSQPQHF	TGTGCCAGCAGCCCCGGGGGCAGCCAGCCCCAGCATTTT
TRBJ2-1	TRBV30	many	NA	CAWSVRKANLRGEQFF	TGTGCCTGGAGTGTACGAAAGGCGAACCTCAGAGGTGAGCAGTTCTTC
TRBJ1-1	TRBV12-3/TRBV12-4	few	TRBD1	CASSPGQTNTEAFF	TGTGCCAGCAGTCCGGGACAGACGAACACTGAAGCTTTCTTT
TRBJ2-7	TRBV9	medium-sized	TRBD2	CASSGGTSGGALYF	TGTGCCAGCAGCGGCGGGACTAGCGGGGGAGCCTTGTACTTC
TRBJ1-1	TRBV20-1	medium-sized	NA	CSARDSRDSAEAFF	TGCAGTGCTAGAGATAGTAGGGATTCGGCTGAAGCTTTCTTT
TRBJ1-1	TRBV20-1	large	NA	CSARVPLGGYTEAFF	TGCAGTGCTAGAGTACCCCTCGGTGGTTACACTGAAGCTTTCTTT
TRBJ2-1	TRBV20-1	many	NA	CSALPGLPMDEQFF	TGCAGTGCTTTACCGGGACTCCCTATGGATGAGCAGTTCTTC
TRBJ2-1	TRBV7-3	medium-sized	TRBD2	CASRLGTNNEQFF	TGTGCCAGCAGACTTGGGACTAACAATGAGCAGTTCTTC
TRBJ1-5	TRBV4-1	medium-sized	NA	CASSQDRARPQHF	TGCGCCAGCAGCCAAGATCGGGCTAGGCCCCAGCATTTT
TRBJ2-6	TRBV28	medium-sized	NA	CASSSPTGANVLTF	TGTGCCAGCAGTTCCCCAACGGGGGCCAACGTCCTGACTTTC
TRBJ2-3	TRBV6-5	medium-sized	TRBD1	CASRYRGTADTQYF	TGTGCCAGCAGATACAGGGGGACAGCAGATACGCAGTATTTT
TRBJ2-7	TRBV20-1	medium-sized	TRBD2	CSARAPGLAQGEQYF	TGCAGTGCTAGGGCCCCGGGACTAGCACAAGGCGAGCAGTACTTC
TRBJ2-7	TRBV6-1	medium-sized	NA	CASTLWASYEQYF	TGTGCCAGCACCCTCTGGGCCTCCTACGAGCAGTACTTC
TRBJ1-5	TRBV20-1	medium-sized	TRBD1	CSARSDRGMNQPQHF	TGCAGTGCTAGATCGGACAGGGGAATGAATCAGCCCCAGCATTTT
TRBJ1-2	TRBV6-5	medium-sized	TRBD1	CASSYSGGAGGYGYTF	TGTGCCAGCAGTTACTCAGGGGGGGCAGGGGGCTATGGCTACACCTTC
TRBJ1-2	TRBV7-2	medium-sized	NA	CASSPSRFGYGYTF	TGTGCCAGCAGCCCTTCCCGATTTGGGTATGGCTACACCTTC
TRBJ2-3	TRBV20-1	many	NA	CSASRLLDTQYF	TGCAGTGCTAGTCGGCTGCTAGATACGCAGTATTTT
TRBJ1-1	TRBV12-3/TRBV12-4	many	NA	CASTMNGGTEAFF	TGTGCCAGCACCATGAATGGTGGCACTGAAGCTTTCTTT
TRBJ2-5	TRBV7-6	few	NA	CASSLEWYF	TGTGCCAGCAGCTTAGAGTGGTACTTC
TRBJ1-5	TRBV6-2/TRBV6-3	medium-sized	NA	CASSSGVGNQPQHF	TGTGCCAGCAGTTCGGGGGTCGGCAATCAGCCCCAGCATTTT
TRBJ1-6	TRBV9	medium-sized	NA	CASSVEYFNSPLHF	TGTGCCAGCAGCGTAGAATATTTTAATTCACCCCTCCACTTT
TRBJ1-3	TRBV3-1	medium-sized	TRBD1	CASSQDTGGSSGNTIYF	TGTGCCAGCAGCCAAGATACAGGGGGTAGCTCTGGAAACACCATATATTTT
TRBJ2-5	TRBV7-8	medium-sized	NA	CATQWGGRGVQETQYF	TGTGCCACCCAATGGGGGGGGCGCGGGGTCCAAGAGACCCAGTACTTC
TRBJ1-1	TRBV7-9	many	NA	CASSLAGGNTEAFF	TGTGCCAGCAGCTTAGCTGGGGGGAACACTGAAGCTTTCTTT
TRBJ2-5	TRBV7-8	medium-sized	TRBD2	CASSIPGGRETQYF	TGTGCCAGCAGCATCCCGGGGGGGCGGGAGACCCAGTACTTC
TRBJ2-2	TRBV10-3	many	NA	CAINQETGELFF	TGTGCCATCAACCAGGAAACCGGGGAGCTGTTTTTT
TRBJ2-5	TRBV5-1	medium-sized	NA	CASSLNRSQETQYF	TGCGCCAGCAGCTTGAACAGGAGCCAAGAGACCCAGTACTTC
TRBJ2-2	TRBV4-2	NA	TRBD1	CASSQRQGSTGELFF	TGTGCCAGCAGCCAAAGACAGGGGAGCACCGGGGAGCTGTTTTTT
TRBJ2-1	TRBV11-1	many	NA	CASSLRAGTYNEQFF	TGTGCCAGCAGCTTACGAGCCGGGACCTACAATGAGCAGTTCTTC
TRBJ2-5	TRBV19	many	NA	CASSARQGRAETQYF	TGTGCCAGTAGTGCCCGCCAGGGACGGGCCGAGACCCAGTACTTC
TRBJ1-1	TRBV7-9	medium-sized	NA	CASSFEGTEAFF	TGTGCCAGCAGCTTTGAGGGAACTGAAGCTTTCTTT
TRBJ1-2	TRBV6-5	medium-sized	NA	CASSYSTRNYGYTF	TGTGCCAGCAGTTACTCGACCCGTAACTATGGCTACACCTTC
TRBJ2-7	TRBV7-8	many	TRBD1	CASSSGQPGGEQYF	TGTGCCAGCAGCTCGGGACAGCCCGGAGGAGAGCAGTACTTC
TRBJ2-1	TRBV6-2/TRBV6-3	many	TRBD2	CASSYGTSGGNEQFF	TGTGCCAGCAGTTACGGGACTAGCGGGGGCAATGAGCAGTTCTTC
TRBJ2-5	TRBV7-2	many	NA	CASSLQGTQRETQYF	TGTGCCAGCAGCTTACAGGGGACGCAGAGGGAGACCCAGTACTTC
TRBJ2-5	TRBV5-8	medium-sized	NA	CASSPQGLIETQYF	TGTGCCAGCAGCCCCCAGGGGCTTATAGAGACCCAGTACTTC
TRBJ2-5	TRBV24-1	medium-sized	NA	CATSDPGNQETQYF	TGTGCCACCAGTGATCCAGGGAACCAAGAGACCCAGTACTTC
TRBJ1-5	TRBV20-1	many	NA	CSARQRGNQPQHF	TGCAGTGCTAGGCAACGGGGCAATCAGCCCCAGCATTTT
TRBJ2-7	TRBV6-1	medium-sized	NA	CASSPMYEQYF	TGTGCCAGCAGCCCCATGTACGAGCAGTACTTC
TRBJ1-2	TRBV29-1	medium-sized	TRBD1	CSVDPGTGPQKTF	TGCAGCGTGGATCCCGGGACAGGTCCCCAGAAAACCTTC
TRBJ1-5	TRBV7-2	medium-sized	NA	CASSLMFVGTGNQPQHF	TGTGCCAGCAGCCTTATGTTCGTGGGGACTGGCAATCAGCCCCAGCATTTT
TRBJ2-1	TRBV30	many	TRBD2	CAWSVWGSGDSGEQFF	TGTGCCTGGAGTGTATGGGGTAGCGGGGATAGTGGTGAGCAGTTCTTC